What follows are 21 T cell receptor beta chains derived from one specimen sequenced in a study of blood T cells in healthy people across ages. Alongside a J-beta primer mix, a sample-barcoded 5' primer served in a second PCR lasting 7 to 11 cycles. TCRdb redid the calling of the 5' RACE reads with MiXCR, one entry per CDR3 protein. The sample consists of approximately 1,700,000 distinct CDR3 sequences, around 42% of them appearing once. The specimen was blood. Receptor source: a human donor in good health.

Details on this clonotype: A read error may produce the germline difference seen at one junction end. The V gene is TRBV28, the J gene TRBJ1-2; D is unresolved. The CDR3 covers 15 residues. The V gene's germline CDR1 is MDHEN and CDR2 SYDVKM. The chain's CDR3 is CASRRDATGVVGYTF. CDR3 coding DNA: TGTGCTAGCAGACGAGACGCGACCGGGGTCGTTGGCTACACCTTC.

This clonotype was observed a handful of times. The V gene is TRBV7-3, the J gene TRBJ2-3, with a possible D match to TRBD2 (6 bases). V shed 0 bases and J shed 2 bases, with 9 bases lying between them. CDR1 SGHTA and CDR2 FQGTGA come from the germline V gene. This CDR3 is built from 15 residues. CDR3 DNA: TGTGCCAGCAGCTTAACTGGGGAGGACACAGATACGCAGTATTTT. Protein sequence: CASSLTGEDTDTQYF.

This clonotype was counted between two and nine times. The gene calls are TRBV4-3 and TRBJ1-5, with 7 positions matching TRBD1. The germline CDR1 and CDR2 sequences are LGHNA and YSLEER. Trimming cost V 3 bases and J 6 bases; bases outside gene matches: 5. The CDR3 consists of 14 residues. The CDR3, as DNA: TGCGCCAGCAGCCAGGGGACAGTCGCTCAGCCCCAGCATTTT. Its translation: CASSQGTVAQPQHF.

This clonotype has ten or more counts. The rearrangement links TRBV4-3 to TRBJ2-1; 11 nucleotides agree with TRBD2. Germline V lookup: CDR1 LGHNA, CDR2 YSLEER. The CDR3 has 17 residues. Germline trimming cut 0 bases from V and 6 bases from J; bases unmatched to any gene: 7. This CDR3 is CASSQEGTSGGRNEQFF. CDR3 in DNA: TGCGCCAGCAGCCAAGAAGGAACTAGCGGGGGTCGCAATGAGCAGTTCTTC.

The chain employs TRBV9 and TRBJ2-1, with TRBD2 identical over 9 bases. The V gene end was trimmed by 0 bases and the J gene end by 5 bases; junction bases not matched to a gene: 6. The germline V gene encodes CDR1 SGDLS and CDR2 YYNGEE. The CDR3 runs to 16 residues. The CDR3 DNA follows: TGTGCCAGCAGCGTAGGGCCAGCGGGGGGTAACAATGAGCAGTTCTTC. Encoded protein: CASSVGPAGGNNEQFF.

This clonotype was found a few times. The chain is built from TRBV20-1 and TRBJ2-7; D call uncertain. The CDR3 length is 14 residues. V was pared by 4 bases and J by 0 bases, with 13 bases between. Per the germline V gene, CDR1 is DFQATT and CDR2 is SNEGSKA (reference sequence). The chain's CDR3 is CSATRLISSYEQYF. The CDR3 DNA reads as TGCAGTGCTACCAGACTGATTAGCTCCTACGAGCAGTACTTC.

The V gene is TRBV12-3 or TRBV12-4, the J gene TRBJ1-6; tentatively, D is TRBD1 (6 bases). Trimming shortened V by 6 bases and J by 2 bases, and 11 bases separated the two germline ends. The CDR3 is 15 residues long. The CDR3 region has the DNA TGTGCCAGCAGCCCCGCAGGGGCCTATAATTCACCCCTCCACTTT. It specifies CASSPAGAYNSPLHF.

The chain links TRBV11-3 to TRBJ2-1, with 8 bases identical to TRBD2. With V trimmed by 2 bases and J by 7 bases, 19 bases remained unmatched. This CDR3 has 19 residues. Per the germline V gene, CDR1 is SGHNT and CDR2 is YENEEA. CDR3 protein: CASSLIYFSSGGGGNEQFF. The CDR3 coding sequence is TGTGCCAGCAGCTTAATATATTTTTCGAGCGGGGGCGGGGGTAATGAGCAGTTCTTC.

The rearrangement links TRBV6-2 or TRBV6-3 to TRBJ2-1; 12 nucleotides align to TRBD2. After removal of 6 bases from V and 9 bases from J, the junction contained 9 bases not matched to a gene. CDR1 and CDR2 from the germline V gene are MNHEY and SVGEGT. This CDR3 has 15 amino acids. Here the CDR3 reads CASRTRTSGESEQFF. The CDR3 DNA sequence: TGTGCCAGCAGGACGAGGACTAGCGGGGAGAGTGAGCAGTTCTTC.

The gene calls are TRBV12-3 or TRBV12-4 and TRBJ1-2; weak D call: TRBD1 (6 bases). This CDR3 is 15 amino acids long. V was cut by 3 bases and J by 6 bases, with 17 bases left in between. CDR3 region: CASSLDSPTIDGYTF. Here the CDR3 DNA reads TGTGCCAGCAGTTTGGACAGCCCTACTATAGATGGCTACACCTTC.

The chain is built from TRBV4-1 and TRBJ2-7; unclear D gene. Looked up from germline, CDR1 is MGHRA and CDR2 is YSYEKL. This CDR3 region has 15 residues. Trimming removed 0 bases from V and 2 bases from J, with 11 bases in between. The CDR3 region is CASSQDLQLAYEQYF. The DNA of the CDR3 is TGCGCCAGCAGCCAAGATTTACAGCTTGCCTACGAGCAGTACTTC.

The chain combines TRBV7-2 with TRBJ1-1, with D possibly TRBD1 on 5 matching bases. The CDR3 has 15 amino acids. V was shortened by 1 base and J by 9 bases, with 18 bases between the two germline ends. Germline CDR1 reads SGHTA; CDR2 reads FQGNSA. CDR3 sequence (DNA): TGTGCCAGCAGCTTAGGGATTCGGGGACGGGGGAAAGCTTTCTTT. This gives the protein CASSLGIRGRGKAFF.

This chain links TRBV3-1 with TRBJ2-1; unclear D gene. This CDR3 region has 15 residues. Trimming took 6 bases from V and 3 from J, leaving 15 bases between them. CDR1 is LGHDT and CDR2 is YNNKEL in the germline V gene (reference sequence). This chain's CDR3 is CASSKTSDGYNEQFF. DNA of the CDR3: TGTGCCAGCAGTAAAACCTCTGACGGCTACAATGAGCAGTTCTTC.

This clonotype was seen a handful of times. This rearrangement joins TRBV2 to TRBJ2-7; D uncertain. The CDR3 is 15 residues long. CDR1 and CDR2 (germline): SNHLY, FYNNEI. The V and J ends lost 4 bases and 3 bases respectively, with 16 bases between them. Here the CDR3 reads CASSASTARVYEQYF. The CDR3 region has the DNA TGTGCCAGCAGTGCAAGCACGGCAAGGGTCTACGAGCAGTACTTC.

This clonotype was picked up a small number of times. The rearrangement joins TRBV29-1 to TRBJ1-2; D call uncertain. Between the trimmed V and J ends, which lost 4 bases and 3 bases, there was a span of 6 bases. CDR3 length equals 11 residues. From germline, CDR1 is SQVTM and CDR2 ANQGSEA. The CDR3: CSVVNDYGYTF. DNA for the CDR3: TGCAGCGTTGTGAACGACTATGGCTACACCTTC.

This clonotype was found once. V and J are TRBV13 and TRBJ1-2; possible D gene TRBD1, 6 bases. The V end was cut by 2 bases, the J end by 8 bases, with 18 bases between. Germline V lookup: CDR1 PRHDT, CDR2 FYEKMQ (reference sequence). This CDR3 comprises 15 residues. CDR3 loop: CASSLKEGRGGGYTF. The CDR3 region has the DNA TGTGCCAGCAGCTTAAAGGAGGGACGGGGGGGCGGCTACACCTTC.

This chain joins TRBV20-1 and TRBJ1-2; D is possibly TRBD1 (5 bases). The CDR3 loop spans 11 amino acids. The germline V gene encodes CDR1 DFQATT and CDR2 SNEGSKA (reference sequence). Between the trimmed V and J ends, which lost 5 bases and 5 bases, there was a span of 9 bases. The CDR3 DNA follows: TGCAGTGCTCCCGGGGGGTATGGCTACACCTTC. This translates into CSAPGGYGYTF.

The rearrangement links TRBV30 to TRBJ2-1, with 9 bases lining up with TRBD2. The germline CDR1 and CDR2 sequences are GTSNPN and SVGIG (reference sequence). The CDR3 is 15 residues long. With 2 bases clipped from V and 6 bases from J, the junction kept 8 bases outside the gene matches. The CDR3 bases are TGTGCCTGGAGTTTGGGGCGGGGGGGCCCCAATGAGCAGTTCTTC. Its protein is CAWSLGRGGPNEQFF.

In regard to this clonotype: Its ends do not fully match the called genes, so a read error is possible. The chain couples TRBV4-2 to TRBJ2-3; TRBD1 matches at 7 bases. The CDR3 spans 17 residues. Germline loops: CDR1 LGHNA, CDR2 YNFKEQ. The CDR3 DNA is TGTGCCAGCGGCCAAGAGCCAGGGGGAATGAGGACAGATACGCAGTATTTT. Translated: CASGQEPGGMRTDTQYF.

This chain connects TRBV9 to TRBJ2-4; unclear D gene. Germline CDR1 SGDLS, CDR2 YYNGEE. The V gene lost 0 bases and the J gene lost 3 bases, with 7 bases spanning the gap. The CDR3 totals 14 residues. CDR3 sequence: CASSVAMNKNIQYF. CDR3 nucleotides: TGTGCCAGCAGCGTAGCTATGAACAAAAACATTCAGTACTTC.

In this sample, this clonotype turned up a few times. The rearrangement uses TRBV28 and TRBJ2-7; the D is unclear. The CDR3 consists of 15 residues. V lost 6 bases and J 3 bases, leaving 18 bases between the germline ends. Per germline, CDR1 MDHEN and CDR2 SYDVKM. In DNA, the CDR3 is TGTGCCAGCAGACCATGGACGGACCCCGGCTACGAGCAGTACTTC. Translated, it gives CASRPWTDPGYEQYF.